This T cell receptor beta chain is drawn from a study of blood T cell repertoires in COVID-19. Some clones are missing from TCRdb's copy, which holds only in-frame ones; the method was immunoSEQ multiplex PCR. The sample holds approximately 100,000 clones, about 87% seen once. This CDR3 comprises 15 residues. Deletions cut 0 bases from V and 2 bases from J, with 9 bases between. Germline V gene lookup returns CDR1 SGHNT and CDR2 YYREEE (reference sequence). This sequence originates from a woman in her 30s with acute or convalescent COVID-19. Sequencing was carried out using peripheral blood. This chain uses TRBV5-4 with TRBJ2-1; D is unclear. CDR3 loop: CASSLAAQAYNEQFF. The DNA of the CDR3 is TGTGCCAGCAGCTTGGCGGCGCAGGCCTACAATGAGCAGTTCTTC.